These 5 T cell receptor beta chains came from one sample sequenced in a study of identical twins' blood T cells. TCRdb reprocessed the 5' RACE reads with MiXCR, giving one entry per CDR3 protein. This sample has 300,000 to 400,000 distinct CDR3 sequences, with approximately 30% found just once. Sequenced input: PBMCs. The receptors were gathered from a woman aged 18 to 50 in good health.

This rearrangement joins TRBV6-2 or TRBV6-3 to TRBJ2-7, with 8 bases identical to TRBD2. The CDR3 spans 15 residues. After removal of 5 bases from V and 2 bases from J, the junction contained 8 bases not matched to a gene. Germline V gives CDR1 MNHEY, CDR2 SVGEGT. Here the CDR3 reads CASSDLTSATYEQYF. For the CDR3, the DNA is TGTGCCAGCAGTGACTTGACTAGCGCAACCTACGAGCAGTACTTC.

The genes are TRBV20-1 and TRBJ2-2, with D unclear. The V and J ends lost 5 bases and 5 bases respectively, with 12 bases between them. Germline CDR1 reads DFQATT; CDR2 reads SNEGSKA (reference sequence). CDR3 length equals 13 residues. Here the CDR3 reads CSAASLGTGELFF. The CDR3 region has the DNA TGCAGTGCTGCCTCCCTGGGGACCGGGGAGCTGTTTTTT.

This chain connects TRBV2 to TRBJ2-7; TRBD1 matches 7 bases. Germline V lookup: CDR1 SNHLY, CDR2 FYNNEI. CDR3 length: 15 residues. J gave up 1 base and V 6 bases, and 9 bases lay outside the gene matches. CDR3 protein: CASRRWDSESYEQYF. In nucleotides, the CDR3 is TGTGCCAGCAGAAGGTGGGACAGCGAGTCCTACGAGCAGTACTTC.

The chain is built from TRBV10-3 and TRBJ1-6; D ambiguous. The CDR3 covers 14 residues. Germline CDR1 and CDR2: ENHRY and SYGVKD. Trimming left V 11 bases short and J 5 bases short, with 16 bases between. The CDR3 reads CAARRGIDNSPLHF. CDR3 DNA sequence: TGTGCCGCCCGACGGGGTATCGATAATTCACCCCTCCACTTT.

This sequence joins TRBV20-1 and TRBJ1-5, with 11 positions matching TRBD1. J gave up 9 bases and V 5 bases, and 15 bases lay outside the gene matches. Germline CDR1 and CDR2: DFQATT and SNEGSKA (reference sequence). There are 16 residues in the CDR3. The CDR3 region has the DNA TGCAGTGCTCCAGAACGGACAGGGGGCACCCAAGGGCCCCAGCATTTT. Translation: CSAPERTGGTQGPQHF.